A single T cell receptor (beta chain) is shown here with its context. Its antigen is unknown. The data were taken from a study of T cell repertoires in cytomegalovirus infection. Study-level background: As its CMV epitopes, the study selected recently identified HLA-C-restricted and well-studied HLA-B-restricted targets.

Overall study results and limits: HLA-C-restricted CMV clonotypes gave the most frequent clonotype in two of eight donors.

Germline V gene data show CDR1 as SQVTM and CDR2 as ANQGSEA. This CDR3 comprises 15 residues. V lost 6 bases, J lost 2 bases, and 5 bases stayed unmatched. TCRdb re-derived calls from the reads in MiXCR, one entry per CDR3 protein. The sample holds 100,000 to 150,000 distinct CDR3 sequences, approximately 30% seen once. This specimen was CD8+ T cells from cultured PBMCs, taken from culture after CMV antigen stimulation. The clonotype was recovered from a human donor in good health (CMV status not recorded). Some clones in this sample may be carry-over from other donors' samples. The V and J genes are TRBV29-1 and TRBJ2-3, with 13 bases lining up with TRBD2. CDR3 sequence (DNA): TGCAGCGTCCAGGGGACTAGCGGGGCCACAGATACGCAGTATTTT. It encodes CSVQGTSGATDTQYF.